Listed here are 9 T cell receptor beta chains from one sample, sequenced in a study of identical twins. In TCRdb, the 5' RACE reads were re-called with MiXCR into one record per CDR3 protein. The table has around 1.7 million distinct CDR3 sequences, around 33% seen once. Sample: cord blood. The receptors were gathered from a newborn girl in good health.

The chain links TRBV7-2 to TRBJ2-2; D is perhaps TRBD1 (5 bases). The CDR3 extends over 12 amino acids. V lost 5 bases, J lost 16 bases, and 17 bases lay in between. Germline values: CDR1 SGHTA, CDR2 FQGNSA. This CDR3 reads CASSLDMLGQFF. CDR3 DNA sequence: TGTGCCAGCAGCCTAGACATGCTAGGACAGTTTTTT.

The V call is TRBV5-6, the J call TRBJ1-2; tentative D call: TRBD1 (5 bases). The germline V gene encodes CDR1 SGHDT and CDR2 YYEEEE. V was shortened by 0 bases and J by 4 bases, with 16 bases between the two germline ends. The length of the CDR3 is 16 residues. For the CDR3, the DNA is TGTGCCAGCAGCTTGGGGGGGTTCCCTCAACTCTATGGCTACACCTTC. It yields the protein CASSLGGFPQLYGYTF.

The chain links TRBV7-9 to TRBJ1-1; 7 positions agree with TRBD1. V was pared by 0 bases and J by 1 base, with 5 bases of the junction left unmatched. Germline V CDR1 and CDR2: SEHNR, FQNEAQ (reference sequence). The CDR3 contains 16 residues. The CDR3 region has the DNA TGTGCCAGCAGCTTAGCGATATACAGGGGGAACACTGAAGCTTTCTTT. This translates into CASSLAIYRGNTEAFF.

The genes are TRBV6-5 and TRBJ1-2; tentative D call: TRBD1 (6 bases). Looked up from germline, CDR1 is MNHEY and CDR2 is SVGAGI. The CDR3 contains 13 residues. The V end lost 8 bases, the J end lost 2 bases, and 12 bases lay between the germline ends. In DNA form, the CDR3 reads TGTGCCAGCGGTCGACAGGCCAACTATGGCTACACCTTC. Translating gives CASGRQANYGYTF.

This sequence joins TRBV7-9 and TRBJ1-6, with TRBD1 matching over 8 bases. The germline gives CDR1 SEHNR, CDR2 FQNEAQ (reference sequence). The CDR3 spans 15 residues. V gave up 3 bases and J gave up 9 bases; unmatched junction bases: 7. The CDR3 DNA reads TGTGCCAGCAGCTTCGGACAGGGTAAAACTTCACCCCTCCACTTT. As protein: CASSFGQGKTSPLHF. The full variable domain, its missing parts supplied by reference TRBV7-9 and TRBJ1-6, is DTGVSQNPRHKITKRGQNVTFRCDPISEHNRLYWYRQTLGQGPEFLTYFQNEAQLEKSRLLSDRFSAERPKGSFSTLEIQRTEQGDSAMYLCASSFGQGKTSPLHFGNGTRLTVT.

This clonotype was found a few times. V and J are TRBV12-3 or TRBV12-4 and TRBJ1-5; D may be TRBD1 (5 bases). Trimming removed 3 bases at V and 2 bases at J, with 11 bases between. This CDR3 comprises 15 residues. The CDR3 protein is CASSFRGVGNQPQHF. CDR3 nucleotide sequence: TGTGCCAGCAGTTTTCGGGGGGTAGGCAATCAGCCCCAGCATTTT.

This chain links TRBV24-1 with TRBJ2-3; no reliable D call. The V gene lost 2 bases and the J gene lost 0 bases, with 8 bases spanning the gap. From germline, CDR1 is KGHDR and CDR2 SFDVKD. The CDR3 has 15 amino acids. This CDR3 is CATSDSGVSTDTQYF. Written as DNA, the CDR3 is TGTGCCACCAGTGATTCTGGGGTAAGCACAGATACGCAGTATTTT.

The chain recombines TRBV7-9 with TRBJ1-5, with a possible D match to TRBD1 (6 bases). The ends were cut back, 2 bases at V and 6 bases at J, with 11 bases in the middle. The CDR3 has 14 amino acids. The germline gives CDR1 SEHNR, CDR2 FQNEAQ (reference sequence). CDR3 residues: CASSLKQGVQPQHF. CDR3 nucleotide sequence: TGTGCCAGCAGCTTAAAACAGGGTGTTCAGCCCCAGCATTTT.

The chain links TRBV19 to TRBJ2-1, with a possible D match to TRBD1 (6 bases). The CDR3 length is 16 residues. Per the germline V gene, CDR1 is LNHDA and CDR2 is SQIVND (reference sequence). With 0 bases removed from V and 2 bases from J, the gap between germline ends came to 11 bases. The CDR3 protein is CASSIDPRDTYNEQFF. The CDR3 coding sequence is TGTGCCAGTAGTATAGATCCCCGGGACACCTACAATGAGCAGTTCTTC.